The entry that follows covers one TCR beta chain sequence. The antigen this receptor binds is unknown. Base qualities are not at hand, and no much larger clone is one base apart. The record originates from a study of cytomegalovirus exposure and HLA in healthy donors (dated by TCRdb to about 2017). The study in broad terms: An earlier analysis of some 600 of the donors reported 276 Gb of sequence data and 90 million to 120 million unique TCR beta sequences obtained from about 179 million T cells. Roughly 300 gigabases of sequencing data and tens of millions of unique TCR sequences were included in an early release covering roughly 700 HLA-typed donors. Of the roughly 390 genotyped donors, less than 90% were placed in the genetic ancestry cluster associated with self-reported Caucasian donors. The study aimed to test whether signatures of past pathogen exposure could be identified by cataloging public T cell receptors. The study used immunosequencing to profile the T cell repertoires of 666 subjects and linked those repertoires to cytomegalovirus serostatus. Along with the approximately 700-subject first cohort, a separate validation cohort of over a hundred different subjects was used. High-throughput TCR immunosequencing, statistical association of individual TCRs with disease status, and machine learning were combined to predict cytomegalovirus infection status. In a later analysis, previously published TCR beta repertoires from hundreds of donors were re-analyzed and high-resolution HLA genotyping was added so that TCR occurrence patterns could be studied. In the later analysis, no new phenotypic data were used to find candidate immune exposures; instead, reliance was placed on TCR beta sequences and their occurrence across donors. In an earlier analysis of over 550 of the donors, high-throughput TCR beta sequencing was used to judge whether each TCR beta V gene segment behaved as functional or pseudogenic. Donor age, sex, ethnicity and CMV serostatus were compiled together with the repertoire data. In a later genetic analysis, genome-wide SNP genotypes for about three fifths of the roughly 670 donors were used, and that subset was treated as a discovery cohort. All discovery cohort repertoires had been generated using a single sequencing platform. HLA typing included class I and class II loci at four-digit resolution. The number of donors typed differed by locus, with 629-630 for A, B, C, DRB1 and DQB1, more than 500 for DQA1, nearly 610 for DPA1, and roughly 450 for DPB1. About five DR-DQ haplotypes were handled as single units for association and clustering because linkage in the cohort was strong. Across 300 to 400 genotyped donors of the cohort, an average of about 240,000 unique TCR beta nucleotide sequences per donor were sequenced, and approximately 17% of those sequences were non-productive.

The cohort comprised 670 or so healthy bone marrow donors. All cohort members were sampled while nominally healthy, although unrecorded immune exposures were likely present. The donor tested CMV seropositive and was one of the 289 seropositive cohort members. A peripheral blood sample was provided by each donor, and peripheral blood mononuclear cells were used for TCR beta sequencing. Genomic DNA was extracted from the blood cell samples with the Qiagen DNeasy Blood Extraction Kit. The method behind the library was the immunoSEQ multiplex PCR assay. For the multiplex PCR, a mixture combining 60 forward primers for TCR Vbeta segments and 13 reverse primers for TCR Jbeta segments was used. Amplification of the CDR3 region of rearranged TCR beta genes was performed with a multiplex PCR assay on genomic DNA. On the Illumina HiSeq System, the amplified TCR beta libraries were sequenced as 87-base-pair reads. As for how the authors treated the data: A later analysis tallied around 82 million unique TCR beta chains across the roughly 610 repertoires, and around 12 million of those chains were shared by two or more donors. To remove PCR and sequencing errors, raw reads were error-corrected and collapsed into unique sequences using a nearest-neighbor algorithm that merged closely related sequences. To assign V, D and J gene segments, CDR3 sequences were aligned to IMGT reference sequences. For a sequence to be retained, at least a six-nucleotide match to both a V gene segment and a J gene segment was required. Rearrangements were called productive when the CDR3 lacked stop codons and stayed in frame with V and J; all others were non-productive. CDR3 was defined according to IMGT convention as the region running from the second conserved V-encoded cysteine to the conserved J-encoded phenylalanine. The earlier analysis of about 560 of the donors excluded any sequence lacking an unambiguous match to a single V gene segment. In an earlier analysis of roughly 500 of the donors, V segments were called functional above 56.7% productive rearrangements and were called segregating when the between-donor standard deviation exceeded 5%. To diagnose cytomegalovirus status from the catalog of TCR beta chain sequences, a statistical classification framework was built. A later analysis assigned V and J genes by comparing TCR nucleotide sequences with IMGT/GENE-DB human TR gene sequences. In a later analysis, CDR3 sequences and most-parsimonious VDJ recombination scenarios were assigned using the TCRdist pipeline. In a later analysis, every TCR beta chain was defined by the combination of its CDR3 amino acid sequence and its V-gene family, and reads without a unique V-gene family were dropped. A later analysis removed over 500 highly shared, low-generation-probability nucleotide sequences to deal with suspected cross-contamination and a sequencing artifact. A later analysis calculated a clonal expansion index for each public chain from normalized within-repertoire ranks of inferred template counts. In a later analysis, generation probabilities were computed using a VDJ recombination model fitted to out-of-frame rearrangements, and the results were checked against IGoR. In a later analysis, TCR-TCR, TCR-HLA and TCR-CMV co-occurrence was scored with hypergeometric tests, and a repertoire-size bias correction was applied to TCR pairs. To estimate false discovery rates, a later analysis permuted the HLA or CMV assignments 20 times. A later analysis grouped co-occurring TCRs with DBSCAN, adding TCRdist sequence similarity when clustering within HLA-allele-positive subsets. Co-occurrence clustering excluded repertoires with fewer than 30,000 or more than 120,000 public chains, plus five with anomalous nucleotide sharing. TCRdb holds this immuneACCESS table with in-frame rearrangements only. Some clones are missing; in checked studies, unresolved V genes explain under half, and the rest has no known cause. V and J calls and clone size are those listed in that table; D and trimming were worked out from the DNA. This sample gives about 90,000 clones in total; around 79% of them show up just once. The ten biggest clones cover roughly 4.2% of the sample.

From the cysteine through the phenylalanine, the CDR3 covers 14 amino acids. Here the CDR3 DNA is all that survives: 42 bases in frame from base 1. Compared with germline, V lacks 4 bases and J lacks 4 bases; bases without a gene match: 4. Reading the germline V gene (reference sequence) gives CDR1 SGHAT and CDR2 FQDESV. The full study reports these points: Because counts were too low, about 17 rarely observed V segments, including chromosome 9 orphons, were excluded from the earlier analysis of about 500 of the donors. A group of highly shared sequence variants was considered likely to be a technical artifact of the sequencing pipeline. It was suggested by the authors that the approach could potentially be generalized to other disease states and immunological phenotypes. In vitro tests confirmed that a few of the cytomegalovirus-associated TCR beta chains recognize cytomegalovirus antigens. In a later analysis, several top co-occurrence clusters were reported to appear linked to parvovirus B19, influenza, CMV and Epstein-Barr virus. An association between a missense DCLRE1C variant and V-gene and J-gene trimming of TCR beta chains was found in a later genetic analysis and replicated in an independent cohort. The cohort was sequenced for TCR beta chains only, and without alpha or paired-chain data the features that could be detected were limited. Some IMGT-functional V segments, including TRBV6-2 and TRBV6-3, could not be told apart with the 87-base-pair reads, so those segments were excluded. Strong co-occurrence of HLA alleles, especially DR and DQ, made assigning TCR associations to individual alleles difficult. A later analysis found that most CMV-associated TCR beta chains appeared HLA-restricted, with HLA associations seemingly driven largely by CMV exposure. In a later analysis, the rate of TCR association differed among HLA loci, with DRB1 alleles having the most associated TCRs and HLA-C alleles having the fewest. A further reported finding was that TCR beta sequences accurately predicted the HLA-A and HLA-B alleles for most subjects in the first cohort. Linkage disequilibrium might explain the correlated functional status among segregating V segments, but an unknown experimental factor could not be excluded. For the cohort, immune exposure information was limited to CMV serostatus. Broadly in line with IMGT annotations, most TCR beta V segments showed up in productive rearrangements about 87% or about 30% of the time in an earlier analysis of about 500 of the donors. In a later analysis, HLA-associated TCR beta chains were found to be more clonally expanded and to have lower generation probabilities than equally common non-associated chains. At a false discovery rate of 0.05, a later analysis linked some 18,000 TCR beta sequences to specific HLA alleles. While some public TCRs were present in many individuals, most TCR sequences turned up only very rarely across donors. Cytomegalovirus status was reported to be diagnosed by the classifier with high specificity and sensitivity in both the original and validation cohorts. Roughly uniform sequencing depth across donors was assumed in presence/absence analyses, although this assumption may not hold. Because HLA typing was missing for some donors at each locus, association tests included only the typed subset. In a later genetic analysis, fewer N-insertions in productive TCRs were reported among donors in an Asian-associated ancestry cluster than the approximately 670-donor mean. The study gave a list of over 150 TCR beta chains associated with cytomegalovirus.

The source is a woman aged 35 to 49 in good health and CMV-seropositive. The sample taken for sequencing was PBMCs. The sequence is built from TRBV11-1 and TRBJ2-3; 8 junctional bases match TRBD2. The bases read TGTGCCAGCAGCTACGGACTAGCCGCAGATACGCAGTATTTT. Its translation is CASSYGLAADTQYF. Full variable domain (CDR3 extended with the reference TRBV11-1 and TRBJ2-3 proteins): EAEVAQSPRYKITEKSQAVAFWCDPISGHATLYWYRQILGQGPELLVQFQDESVVDDSQLPKDRFSAERLKGVDSTLKIQPAELGDSAMYLCASSYGLAADTQYFGPGTRLTVL.